The 6 T cell receptor beta chains presented below share a single source sample, sequenced in a study of T cell responses to AZD1222 COVID-19 vaccine. Clones were read by immunoSEQ multiplex PCR, and TCRdb kept only the in-frame ones, dropping some. The profile shows about 120,000 clones, 80% to 95% of them singletons. Here the sequenced sample was peripheral blood, taken on day 0 of AZD1222 vaccination. The origin of the receptors is an adult in good health.

V is TRBV15 and J is TRBJ1-1, with TRBD1 matching over 10 bases. The V gene end was trimmed by 4 bases and the J gene end by 0 bases; junction bases not matched to a gene: 8. The CDR3 is 17 residues long. Germline V CDR1 and CDR2: LNHNV, YYDKDF (reference sequence). The CDR3 spells CATSITWDRGMNTEAFF. The DNA of the CDR3 is TGTGCCACCAGCATCACCTGGGACAGGGGAATGAACACTGAAGCTTTCTTT.

The chain is built from TRBV5-1 and TRBJ2-3; 8 bases match TRBD1. The V and J ends lost 5 bases and 3 bases, in that order; junction bases with no gene match: 8. In germline, CDR1 is SGHRS, CDR2 YFSETQ. This CDR3 has 15 residues. The CDR3 DNA reads TGCGCCAGCAGACCCCCAGGGGGCGTTACAGATACGCAGTATTTT. This encodes CASRPPGGVTDTQYF.

V gene TRBV19 combines with J gene TRBJ2-5, with TRBD1 as a possible D gene (6 bases). CDR3 length: 15 residues. Germline V gene lookup returns CDR1 LNHDA and CDR2 SQIVND (reference sequence). With 3 bases removed from V and 7 bases from J, the gap between germline ends came to 18 bases. DNA for the CDR3: TGTGCCAGTAGTATTGGGACATCCTGGGTGGGGACCCAGTACTTC. Translation gives CASSIGTSWVGTQYF.

The chain has TRBV10-3 and TRBJ1-4; 7 positions match TRBD1. Germline V gene sequence: CDR1 ENHRY, CDR2 SYGVKD. The CDR3 runs to 17 residues. J was trimmed by 7 bases and V by 10 bases; bases with no gene match: 21. DNA of the CDR3: TGTGCCACCAGGGCCGTCTTTCCGGGACAGCATGGTGAAAAACTGTTTTTT. Protein sequence: CATRAVFPGQHGEKLFF.

This chain uses TRBV6-6 with TRBJ1-4; D is unresolved. Trimming took 6 bases from V and 5 from J, leaving 13 bases between them. Germline V CDR1 and CDR2: MNHNY, SVGAGI (reference sequence). The CDR3 is 14 amino acids. CDR3 protein: CASSPRVLNEKLFF. The CDR3 bases are TGTGCCAGCAGCCCCCGAGTCCTCAATGAAAAACTGTTTTTT.

The genes are TRBV7-9 and TRBJ1-6; D unclear. Trimming took off 5 bases at V and 6 bases at J, with 8 bases between the two ends. CDR3 length: 13 residues. CDR1 and CDR2 from the germline V gene are SEHNR and FQNEAQ (reference sequence). CDR3 sequence reads: CASSKGGNSPLHF. In nucleotides, the CDR3 is TGTGCCAGCAGCAAGGGAGGTAATTCACCCCTCCACTTT.